This T cell receptor (beta chain) was sequenced for a study of T cell responses to AZD1222 COVID-19 vaccine. General observations from the study: No day 14 peak samples; only post-peak repertoires were characterized. Dominant at 160-218 and 743-854, vaccine-associated CD4 TCRs also spanned spike. Unmutated variant regions are reportedly the target of nearly half of TCRs that are spike-specific. Spike-specific TCRs gained breadth and depth after people received two AZD1222 doses.

TCRdb's table, derived via immunoSEQ multiplex PCR, lists solely in-frame clones and lacks some. The data hold 100,000 to 150,000 clones, with roughly 88% observed a single time. The CDR3 is 12 amino acids. V was trimmed by 0 bases and J by 2 bases, leaving 1 base between them. Germline V gene lookup returns CDR1 SGDLS and CDR2 YYNGEE. Points on this clone: Its antigen is unknown.

The J gene is TRBJ2-3, the V gene TRBV9, with D uncertain. This sample comprised peripheral blood, obtained on day 0 of MenACWY control vaccination. The receptor was isolated from an adult in good health. The CDR3 nucleotides are TGTGCCAGCAGCGTAGTCACAGATACGCAGTATTTT. It codes for CASSVVTDTQYF.